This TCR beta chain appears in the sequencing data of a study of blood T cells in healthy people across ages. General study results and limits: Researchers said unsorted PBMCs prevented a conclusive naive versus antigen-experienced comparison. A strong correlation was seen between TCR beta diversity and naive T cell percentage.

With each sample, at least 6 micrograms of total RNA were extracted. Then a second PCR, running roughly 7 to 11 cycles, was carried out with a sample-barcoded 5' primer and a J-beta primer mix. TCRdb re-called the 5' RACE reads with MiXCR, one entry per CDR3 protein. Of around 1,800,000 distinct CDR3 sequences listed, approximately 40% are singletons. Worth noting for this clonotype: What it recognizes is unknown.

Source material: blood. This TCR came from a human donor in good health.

CDR3 nucleotides: TGTGCCAGCAGCTTAGATTTAGGGACTGAAGCTTTCTTT. Amino acids: CASSLDLGTEAFF. V gene TRBV11-2 combines with J gene TRBJ1-1, with D unresolved. This CDR3 contains 13 residues. Germline CDR1 SGHAT, CDR2 FQNNGV. V gave up 0 bases and J gave up 5 bases, with 7 bases separating them.